The clone carrying this T cell receptor beta chain was detected a few times. Its antigen is not known. Constant-segment primers served in 5'RACE that generated TCR alpha and TCR beta cDNA libraries bearing sample barcodes and UMIs. One entry per CDR3 protein, called by TCRdb with MiXCR from the 5' RACE reads. The data contain 400,000 to 500,000 distinct CDR3 sequences, about a sixth of them singletons. This record comes from a study of T-cell memory formation after mild COVID-19. This CDR3 is 13 amino acids long. Trimming cost V 9 bases and J 3 bases, with 14 bases left between them. Notes on the study in general: Among clones peaking at day 37 in the second wave, SARS-CoV-2 specificity remained unconfirmed. The finding that pre-infection memory included some responding clones suggested that cross-reactive memory joined. For contracting clones, CD4+ ones sat mainly in CM and EM, CD8+ in EMRA.

This rearrangement joins TRBV12-3 or TRBV12-4 to TRBJ1-1, with TRBD1 as a possible D gene (5 bases). Sequences were obtained from PBMCs or a T cell subset sorted from them (not recorded which). The receptor was isolated from a man younger than 35 who had mild COVID-19 (a few samples of this study predate the infection). Cell type and time point are not known. The CDR3 bases are TGTGCCAGTTTTGGGACTAGGGACACTGAAGCTTTCTTT. This encodes CASFGTRDTEAFF.